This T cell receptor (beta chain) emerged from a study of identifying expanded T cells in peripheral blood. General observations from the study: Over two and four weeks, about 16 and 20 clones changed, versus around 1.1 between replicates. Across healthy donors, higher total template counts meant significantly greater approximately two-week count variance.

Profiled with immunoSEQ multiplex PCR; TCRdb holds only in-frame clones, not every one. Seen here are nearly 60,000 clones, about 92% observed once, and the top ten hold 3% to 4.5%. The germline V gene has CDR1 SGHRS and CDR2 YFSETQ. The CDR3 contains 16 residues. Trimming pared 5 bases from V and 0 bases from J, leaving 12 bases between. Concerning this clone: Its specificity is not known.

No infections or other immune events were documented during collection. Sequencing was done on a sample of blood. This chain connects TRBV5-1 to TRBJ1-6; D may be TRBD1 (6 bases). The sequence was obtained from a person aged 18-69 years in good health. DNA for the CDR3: TGCGCCAGCAGTTTGAAAGGGGGCTCCTATAATTCACCCCTCCACTTT. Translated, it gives CASSLKGGSYNSPLHF.